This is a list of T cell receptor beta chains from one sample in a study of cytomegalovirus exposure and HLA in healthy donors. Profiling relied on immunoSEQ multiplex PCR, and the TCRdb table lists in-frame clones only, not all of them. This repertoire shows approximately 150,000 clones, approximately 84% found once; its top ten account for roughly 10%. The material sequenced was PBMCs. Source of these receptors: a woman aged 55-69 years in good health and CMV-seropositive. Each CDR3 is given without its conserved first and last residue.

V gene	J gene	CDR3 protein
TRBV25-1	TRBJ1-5	ASSRGEGGKPQH
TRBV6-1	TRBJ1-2	ASSLLDEGADGYT
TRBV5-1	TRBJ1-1	ASSLSGSYTEAF
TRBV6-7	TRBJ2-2	ASRWGHTGLAGEGGSGELF
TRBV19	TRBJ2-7	ASSITGQFTYEQY
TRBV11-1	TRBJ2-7	ASSLVADTYEQY
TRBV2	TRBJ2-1	ASSGQGSHEQF
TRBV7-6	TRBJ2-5	ASSVGLAAVGETQY
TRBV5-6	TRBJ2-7	ASSLGPGQQSSYEQY
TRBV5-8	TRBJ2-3	ASSSGDLYTDTQY
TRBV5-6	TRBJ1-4	ASSSKFTGRTEKLF
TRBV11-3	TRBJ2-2	ASRGQPGGELF
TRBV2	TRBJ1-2	ASRQDYGYT
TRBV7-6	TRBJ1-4	ASSSRQGIIVGEKLF
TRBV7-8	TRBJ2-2	ASSLAGVAGELF
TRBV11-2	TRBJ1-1	ASSLNRAEAF
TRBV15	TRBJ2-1	ATRGSEGARRF
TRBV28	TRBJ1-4	ASRWGQGLGKLF
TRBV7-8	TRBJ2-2	ASSLSLAGGRTGELF
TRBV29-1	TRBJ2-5	SVQEGSETQY
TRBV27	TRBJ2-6	ASSPRRTGPTGANVLT
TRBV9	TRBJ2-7	ASSVSVAGAEQY
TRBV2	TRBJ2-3	ASSGGLAGDTQY
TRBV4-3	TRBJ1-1	ASSQGGGNTEAF
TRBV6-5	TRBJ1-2	ASSLMKRGWDYGYT
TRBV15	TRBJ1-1	ATSPGQGRTEAF
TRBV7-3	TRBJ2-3	ASSSGARESDTQY
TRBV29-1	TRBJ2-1	SVKGLAGEGEQF
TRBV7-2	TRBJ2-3	ASSLPSGPGDTQY
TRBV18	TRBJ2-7	ASSRDSQAYEQY
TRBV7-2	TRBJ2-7	ASSRRETSGSYEQY
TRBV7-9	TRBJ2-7	ASSLGERYEQY
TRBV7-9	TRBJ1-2	ATRGLTTGQLHGYT
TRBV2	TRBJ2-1	ASRLLGGSYNEQF
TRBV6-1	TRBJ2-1	ASRGLNNEQF
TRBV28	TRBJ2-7	ASSGREQY
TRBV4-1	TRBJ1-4	ASSHLLVGHRGSSLTNEKLF
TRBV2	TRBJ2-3	ASSRDAGDTQY
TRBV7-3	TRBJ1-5	ASSSRRRGGSQPQH
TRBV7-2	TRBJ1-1	ASSLDRPGGAF
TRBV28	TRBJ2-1	ASSSRGGGYNEQF
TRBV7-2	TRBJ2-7	ASRGLAGGEQY
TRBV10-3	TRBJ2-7	AISPRQGTTGEQY
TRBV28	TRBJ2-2	ASSLPTAGELF